The 30 T cell receptor beta chains given below trace back to one sample, sequenced in a study of response to subunit inactivated influenza vaccine. TCRdb called the RT-PCR reads again in MiXCR, with one record for every CDR3 protein. This sample has about 620,000 distinct CDR3 sequences, with around 10% found just once. These data also formed part of another study, on T cells expressing NK-cell markers. From that report: Generation of TCR beta cDNA was performed by 5'RACE template switching incorporating UMIs.

The sequencing used PBMCs from blood, collected on the day of vaccination. These receptors were obtained from a middle-aged man who received an inactivated influenza vaccine.

V and J are TRBV4-1 and TRBJ2-3; D possibly corresponds to TRBD1 (5 bases). Germline loops: CDR1 MGHRA, CDR2 YSYEKL. The CDR3 is 14 amino acids. V gave up 1 base and J gave up 6 bases, with 11 bases separating them. CDR3 loop: CASSQVAGPDTQYF. In nucleotides, the CDR3 is TGCGCCAGCAGCCAAGTAGCAGGGCCCGATACGCAGTATTTT.

V gene TRBV28 combines with J gene TRBJ1-2; D possibly corresponds to TRBD1 (6 bases). V lost 6 bases, J lost 3 bases, and 17 bases lay in between. In germline, CDR1 is MDHEN, CDR2 SYDVKM. The CDR3 is made up of 15 amino acids. In DNA form, the CDR3 reads TGTGCCAGCAGCCGACAGGCGGGTTCCGACTATGGCTACACCTTC. Protein product: CASSRQAGSDYGYTF.

CDR3 DNA sequence: TGTGCCAGCAGCCAAGAGGCAGGGGCCGCCGGGGAGCTGTTTTTT. This gives the protein CASSQEAGAAGELFF. The chain has TRBV4-2 and TRBJ2-2; a possible D gene is TRBD1 (6 bases). Deletions cut 0 bases from V and 6 bases from J, with 11 bases between. Germline V CDR1 and CDR2: LGHNA, YNFKEQ. The CDR3 extends over 15 amino acids.

This chain uses TRBV7-8 with TRBJ2-1; D perhaps matches TRBD2 (6 bases). The CDR3 length is 17 residues. V shed 5 bases and J shed 0 bases, with 17 bases lying between them. Per the germline V gene, CDR1 is SGHVS and CDR2 is FQNEAQ. The DNA of the CDR3 is TGTGCCAGCAGCGGATTAACGTACGGGAGCTCCTACAATGAGCAGTTCTTC. Its translation: CASSGLTYGSSYNEQFF. Full variable domain (remainder filled in from reference TRBV7-8 and TRBJ2-1): GAGVSQSPRYKVAKRGQDVALRCDPISGHVSLFWYQQALGQGPEFLTYFQNEAQLDKSGLPSDRFFAERPEGSVSTLKIQRTQQEDSAVYLCASSGLTYGSSYNEQFFGPGTRLTVL.

This chain links TRBV6-2 or TRBV6-3 with TRBJ2-6; no clear D gene. The germline CDR1 and CDR2 sequences are MNHEY and SVGEGT. This CDR3 comprises 15 residues. V lost 6 bases and J 2 bases, leaving 11 bases between the germline ends. The CDR3 nucleotides are TGTGCCAGCAGACCTTCGGAACCTGGGGCCAACGTCCTGACTTTC. Encoded protein: CASRPSEPGANVLTF.

In this sample, this clonotype turned up a few times. V usage is TRBV28 and J usage is TRBJ2-2, with D possibly matching TRBD1 (5 bases). In germline, CDR1 is MDHEN, CDR2 SYDVKM. The germline V and J ends were trimmed by 5 bases and 7 bases, with 17 bases remaining between them. The CDR3 runs to 15 residues. The chain's CDR3 is CASSPTSQGVGELFF. CDR3 DNA sequence: TGTGCCAGCAGTCCGACCTCGCAGGGTGTCGGGGAGCTGTTTTTT.

This clonotype was detected only a few times. The CDR3 here is CASSRRGAGTEAFF. For the CDR3, the DNA is TGTGCCAGCAGCAGGCGAGGGGCAGGAACTGAAGCTTTCTTT. V and J are TRBV28 and TRBJ1-1; D may be TRBD1 (5 bases). This CDR3 comprises 14 residues. The V end lost 6 bases, the J end lost 5 bases, and 16 bases lay between the germline ends. From germline, CDR1 is MDHEN and CDR2 SYDVKM.

This clonotype was detected ten times or more. J is TRBJ1-2 and V is TRBV7-9; unclear D gene. Germline CDR1 reads SEHNR; CDR2 reads FQNEAQ (reference sequence). The CDR3 is 14 amino acids. Trimming pared 3 bases from V and 2 bases from J, leaving 10 bases between. As DNA, the CDR3 is TGTGCCAGCAGCTTCCTTTCTACAAACTATGGCTACACCTTC. Amino acid sequence: CASSFLSTNYGYTF.

This rearrangement joins TRBV20-1 to TRBJ2-1; 7 nucleotides line up with TRBD2. Germline lookup yields CDR1 DFQATT and CDR2 SNEGSKA (reference sequence). Unmatched junction bases numbered 11, after V lost 3 bases and J lost 6 bases. The CDR3 sequence is 15 residues long. The DNA for the CDR3 is TGCAGTGCTAGCTCTACGGGACTAATTATCAATGAGCAGTTCTTC. Its translation: CSASSTGLIINEQFF.

J is TRBJ2-6 and V is TRBV11-1, with TRBD1 matching 10 bases. Germline values: CDR1 SGHAT, CDR2 FQDESV (reference sequence). J was trimmed by 1 base and V by 4 bases; bases with no gene match: 7. The CDR3 is 18 amino acids. This CDR3 reads CASSWTRDRGSGANVLTF. CDR3 sequence (DNA): TGTGCCAGCAGCTGGACCCGGGACAGGGGATCTGGGGCCAACGTCCTGACTTTC.

The chain uses TRBV16 and TRBJ1-3, with D unresolved. The CDR3 consists of 15 residues. Germline CDR1 and CDR2: KGHSY and FQNENV. V was pared by 1 base and J by 4 bases, with 11 bases between. CDR3 DNA sequence: TGTGCCAGCAGCCAATTACGACATTCAGGAAACACCATATATTTT. Translated, it gives CASSQLRHSGNTIYF.

This clonotype has more than one count but fewer than ten. This chain connects TRBV6-2 or TRBV6-3 to TRBJ2-7; TRBD1 agrees at 9 bases. CDR1 and CDR2 from the germline V gene are MNHEY and SVGEGT. The CDR3 sequence is 16 residues long. V shed 6 bases, J shed 2 bases, and the junction held 11 bases outside the gene matches. The CDR3 region is CASRPLPGQGTYEQYF. The CDR3 DNA reads as TGTGCCAGCAGACCGCTTCCGGGACAGGGAACCTACGAGCAGTACTTC.

The chain combines TRBV4-3 with TRBJ2-7; TRBD1 aligns across 7 bases. The CDR3 extends over 15 amino acids. Germline loops: CDR1 LGHNA, CDR2 YSLEER. Losses at the gene ends were 1 base for V and 4 bases for J; bases not matched to a gene: 7. The DNA for the CDR3 is TGCGCCAGCAGCCAAGTCCACAGGGGAATTTACGAGCAGTACTTC. Its protein product is CASSQVHRGIYEQYF.

V gene TRBV27 combines with J gene TRBJ2-7, with 10 bases fitting TRBD2. Germline CDR1 and CDR2: MNHEY and SMNVEV (reference sequence). The CDR3 contains 18 residues. The V segment lost 4 bases and the J segment 6 bases; nucleotides outside the gene matches: 18. CDR3 region: CASSSWRTSGLSGAEQYF. The CDR3 bases are TGTGCCAGCAGTTCCTGGCGGACTAGCGGTCTGAGTGGGGCCGAGCAGTACTTC.

This chain connects TRBV11-2 to TRBJ2-1, with 8 positions matching TRBD2. V dropped 5 bases and J dropped 3; count of bases not matched to a gene: 3. Germline V lookup: CDR1 SGHAT, CDR2 FQNNGV. This CDR3 has 14 residues. Here the CDR3 DNA reads TGTGCCAGCAGCGTTAGCGGGAACTACAATGAGCAGTTCTTC. Protein sequence: CASSVSGNYNEQFF.

V and J are TRBV10-3 and TRBJ1-2, with unresolved D. The length of the CDR3 is 12 residues. Germline CDR1 ENHRY, CDR2 SYGVKD. The germline V and J ends were trimmed by 3 bases and 7 bases, with 9 bases remaining between them. CDR3 sequence (DNA): TGTGCCATCAGTGATGTGACGGGTGGCTACACCTTC. It yields the protein CAISDVTGGYTF.

In its sample, this clonotype was seen many times. The CDR3 DNA sequence: TGTGCCAGCAGTTACGGTGGATTTGGGCCCCAGCATTTT. The encoded protein is CASSYGGFGPQHF. The chain joins TRBV6-5 to TRBJ1-5; no definite D call. Germline V gives CDR1 MNHEY, CDR2 SVGAGI. The CDR3 has 13 amino acids. Trimming took off 2 bases at V and 9 bases at J, with 11 bases between the two ends.

This sequence joins TRBV6-6 and TRBJ2-5, with TRBD1 identical over 7 bases. CDR3 length: 13 residues. Trimming cost V 6 bases and J 1 base; bases outside gene matches: 2. Per germline, CDR1 MNHNY and CDR2 SVGAGI (reference sequence). The CDR3 sequence is CASRTGPQETQYF. The CDR3 DNA reads TGTGCCAGCAGGACAGGGCCCCAAGAGACCCAGTACTTC.

The chain carries TRBV11-2 and TRBJ2-3; D may be TRBD1 (7 bases). V dropped 0 bases and J dropped 8 bases, with 12 bases sitting between them. Germline V CDR1 and CDR2: SGHAT, FQNNGV. The CDR3 is 14 residues long. The CDR3 is CASSLETGRSTQYF. Here the CDR3 DNA reads TGTGCCAGCAGCTTAGAGACAGGGAGGTCTACGCAGTATTTT.

This clonotype showed up many times. Here the CDR3 reads CASSWGAGNTIYF. DNA for the CDR3: TGTGCCAGCAGTTGGGGGGCCGGAAACACCATATATTTT. The chain recombines TRBV5-6 with TRBJ1-3, with D tentatively TRBD1 (6 bases). Germline loops: CDR1 SGHDT, CDR2 YYEEEE. The V and J ends lost 5 bases and 4 bases respectively, with 10 bases between them. CDR3 length: 13 amino acids. Full variable domain (missing parts from reference TRBV5-6 and TRBJ1-3): DAGVTQSPTHLIKTRGQQVTLRCSPKSGHDTVSWYQQALGQGPQFIFQYYEEEERQRGNFPDRFSGHQFPNYSSELNVNALLLGDSALYLCASSWGAGNTIYFGEGSWLTVV.

The CDR3 nucleotides are TGTGCCAGCTCGACCGCGGGAGGGGAAGAGACCCAGTACTTC. It yields the protein CASSTAGGEETQYF. V usage is TRBV6-1 and J usage is TRBJ2-5; TRBD2 agrees at 9 bases. V trimming: 8 bases; J trimming: 3 bases; junction bases outside the gene matches: 7. This CDR3 comprises 14 residues. The germline CDR1 and CDR2 sequences are MNHNS and SASEGT.

This clonotype appeared a few times. The chain links TRBV4-3 to TRBJ2-3, with TRBD1 matching 8 bases. Germline CDR1 is LGHNA and CDR2 is YSLEER. V trimming: 1 base; J trimming: 0 bases; junction bases outside the gene matches: 6. This CDR3 comprises 17 residues. This CDR3 reads CASSQGGQGTSTDTQYF. CDR3 bases: TGCGCCAGCAGCCAAGGCGGACAGGGAACTAGCACAGATACGCAGTATTTT.

The CDR3 nucleotides are TGTGCCAGCAGTTACCCCCTCCAGGAGCGGGGGGCCTACAATGAGCAGTTCTTC. Residues: CASSYPLQERGAYNEQFF. The J gene is TRBJ2-1, the V gene TRBV6-2 or TRBV6-3, with 9 bases matching TRBD2. This CDR3 comprises 18 residues. CDR1 MNHEY and CDR2 SVGEGT come from the germline V gene. Trimming cost V 2 bases and J 2 bases; bases outside gene matches: 10.

Here the CDR3 DNA reads TGTGCCAGCAGTTCTTACAGGGGATTTGGGGCCAACGTCCTGACTTTC. This encodes CASSSYRGFGANVLTF. This chain joins TRBV28 and TRBJ2-6; 7 nucleotides align to TRBD1. CDR3 length equals 16 residues. Per germline, CDR1 MDHEN and CDR2 SYDVKM. V gave up 4 bases and J gave up 3 bases; unmatched junction bases: 6.

The rearrangement uses TRBV7-2 and TRBJ2-7, with unresolved D. This CDR3 contains 14 residues. Trimming took 4 bases from V and 5 from J, leaving 15 bases between them. Per the germline V gene, CDR1 is SGHTA and CDR2 is FQGNSA. The DNA for the CDR3 is TGTGCCAGCAGCTCGTCGGGTTATTTCAACGAGCAGTACTTC. Encoded protein: CASSSSGYFNEQYF.

The V and J genes are TRBV6-2 or TRBV6-3 and TRBJ1-5, with D hard to call. The V end lost 2 bases, the J end lost 3 bases, and 8 bases lay between the germline ends. Looked up from germline, CDR1 is MNHEY and CDR2 is SVGEGT. CDR3 length equals 14 residues. The CDR3 loop is CASSYVWDNQPQHF. In DNA, the CDR3 is TGTGCCAGCAGTTACGTCTGGGACAATCAGCCCCAGCATTTT.

Only a few counts were recorded for this clonotype. The genes are TRBV18 and TRBJ2-1, with D perhaps matching TRBD1 or TRBD2 (7 bases each). The CDR3 loop spans 15 amino acids. With 3 bases removed from V and 3 bases from J, the gap between germline ends came to 12 bases. CDR1 is KGHSH and CDR2 is LQKENI in the germline V gene. CDR3 sequence: CASSPQGGNYNEQFF. DNA for the CDR3: TGTGCCAGCTCACCTCAGGGGGGGAACTACAATGAGCAGTTCTTC.

The chain is built from TRBV5-1 and TRBJ2-1, with TRBD2 matching 10 bases. Germline-derived CDR1 and CDR2 are SGHRS and YFSETQ. The CDR3 loop spans 19 amino acids. Trimming removed 0 bases from V and 0 bases from J; junction bases left unmatched: 9. This CDR3 is CASSLGTSGVPSSYNEQFF. CDR3 in DNA: TGCGCCAGCAGCTTGGGGACTAGCGGAGTCCCTAGCTCCTACAATGAGCAGTTCTTC.

Only a few counts were recorded for this clonotype. The V and J genes are TRBV9 and TRBJ2-7; TRBD2 is a possible D gene (6 bases). The CDR3 is made up of 15 amino acids. Germline-derived CDR1 and CDR2 are SGDLS and YYNGEE. Trimming stripped 4 bases from V and 5 bases from J, with 19 bases between. The CDR3 sequence is CASSMGTSLSNEQYF. CDR3 bases: TGTGCCAGCAGCATGGGGACTTCCCTCTCTAACGAGCAGTACTTC.

This clonotype was seen more than once but under ten times. The genes are TRBV27 and TRBJ2-5; 9 bases fit TRBD2. Trimming cost V 4 bases and J 5 bases; bases outside gene matches: 11. The CDR3 runs 16 residues. From germline, CDR1 is MNHEY and CDR2 SMNVEV (reference sequence). CDR3 region: CASSSSSGARPETQYF. As DNA, the CDR3 is TGTGCCAGCAGTTCATCTAGCGGGGCTCGCCCCGAGACCCAGTACTTC.